These T cell receptor beta chains were read from a single sample in a study of control samples from healthy donors and cancer patients. Libraries were prepared by immunoSEQ multiplex PCR; TCRdb keeps only in-frame clonotypes and omits some of them. The sample carries about 120,000 clones, approximately 88% recorded once. The sequenced material came from blood. The receptor set was obtained from a man aged 40-49 years in good health. The CDR3 runs from the conserved cysteine through the conserved F or W. The D gene is left open where the match is weak. The size field is filled for only some rows; it gives once, few, many or a size class.

TRBV19	TRBJ2-2	-	TRBD1	TGTGCCAGTAGTAGGGGGGACAGGGACACCGGGGAGCTGTTTTTT	CASSRGDRDTGELFF
TRBV4-1	TRBJ1-1	-	-	TGCGCCAGCAGCCCCTTAGACGGGGGAACTGAAGCTTTCTTT	CASSPLDGGTEAFF
TRBV27	TRBJ2-3	-	TRBD2	TGTGCCAGCAGTATCCGACTAGCGGGGGTTACAGATACGCAGTATTTT	CASSIRLAGVTDTQYF
TRBV30	TRBJ1-6	-	-	TGTGCCTGCACTGCGGGGGCTCAATCACCCCTCCACTTT	CACTAGAQSPLHF
TRBV7-6	TRBJ2-3	-	-	TGTGCCAGCAGCTTAGTGGGACCTAACACAGATACGCAGTATTTT	CASSLVGPNTDTQYF
TRBV24-1	TRBJ2-5	-	-	TGTGCCACCCGGGACTTTAAAGAGACCCAGTACTTC	CATRDFKETQYF
TRBV18	TRBJ1-1	-	-	TGTGCCAGCTCACCTCTCCCCCGAGCGGGGGACGAAGCTTTCTTT	CASSPLPRAGDEAFF
TRBV29-1	TRBJ1-1	-	-	TGCAGCGATTCCCGCCCGGAAAACACTGAAGCTTTCTTT	CSDSRPENTEAFF
TRBV7-2	TRBJ2-7	-	-	TGTGCCAGCAGCTTAAGGACCGCCTACGAGCAGTACTTC	CASSLRTAYEQYF
TRBV7-8	TRBJ2-1	-	-	TGTGCCAGCAGCTTATTAATCCTCAATGAGCAGTTCTTC	CASSLLILNEQFF
TRBV30	TRBJ2-4	-	-	TGTGCCTGGAGTCTAGGGTCAAGAGCCAAAAACATTCAGTACTTC	CAWSLGSRAKNIQYF
TRBV2	TRBJ1-5	-	-	TGTGCCAGCAGTGGGGAAAGCAATCAGCCCCAGCATTTT	CASSGESNQPQHF
TRBV12-3/TRBV12-4	TRBJ1-2	-	TRBD1	TGTGCCAGCACCCTGACAGGGGCCTATGGCTACACCTTC	CASTLTGAYGYTF
TRBV2	TRBJ2-3	-	-	TGTGCCAGCGGTAGCAAGCGGGATACGCAGTATTTT	CASGSKRDTQYF
TRBV28	TRBJ2-4	few	-	TGTGCCAGCAGTTTTTCTGAGGGGCGGTACATTCAGTACTTC	CASSFSEGRYIQYF
TRBV6-5	TRBJ2-7	-	TRBD1	TGTGCCAGCAGACAGGGGGCATCGTACGAGCAGTACTTC	CASRQGASYEQYF
TRBV11-2	TRBJ2-2	-	TRBD2	TGTGCCAGCAGCTTTCGGGGGGGCCTACCCGGGGAGCTGTTTTTT	CASSFRGGLPGELFF
TRBV6-4	TRBJ2-1	once	TRBD2	TGTGCCAGCAGTGACGGAGCGGGGGGCTACAATGAGCAGTTCTTC	CASSDGAGGYNEQFF
TRBV12-3/TRBV12-4	TRBJ1-3	-	-	TGTGCCAGCGGGTCGTCTGGAAACACCATATATTTT	CASGSSGNTIYF
TRBV29-1	TRBJ2-5	-	TRBD1	TGCAGCGTGGACAGGGGAGGAGAGACCCAGTACTTC	CSVDRGGETQYF
TRBV4-1	TRBJ2-2	-	-	TGCGCCAGCAGCCAAGAAGGACATACGAACACCGGGGAGCTGTTTTTT	CASSQEGHTNTGELFF
TRBV6-2/TRBV6-3	TRBJ2-1	once	TRBD2	TGTGCCAGCAGTACCGCGGGGGGCCCCTACAATGAGCAGTTCTTC	CASSTAGGPYNEQFF